This TCR beta chain was documented in a study of vaccination and CD4 T cells after COVID-19. Study information: The control cultures got either a CEFX pool, an HIV-1 Nef pool, or no peptide at all. General study results and limits: Convalescent patients' median share of reactive clones seen only post-vaccination was approximately 90%.

CDR1 is WSHSY, CDR2 SAAADI, per germline. V lost 8 bases, J lost 5 bases, and 4 bases stayed unmatched. CDR3 length equals 12 residues. Treatment here: roughly 11-day PBMC culture with coronavirus spike peptide pools or control peptides (ViraFEST assay). This clonotype was observed a single time. Its antigen is undetermined. Oncomine TCR Beta short-read sequencing was applied to DNA from cultured CD4+ T cells. TCRdb re-analysed the PCR reads in MiXCR, keeping a single row per CDR3 protein. The repertoire holds over 10,000 distinct CDR3 sequences, with 40% to 45% as singletons. V is TRBV10-2 and J is TRBJ2-3; the match to TRBD1 covers 7 bases. Input material: cultured CD4+ T cells from blood. The TCR comes from a human donor with COVID-19. This chain's CDR3 is CASEGAGDTQYF. The CDR3 nucleotides read TGCGCCAGCGAGGGGGCCGGAGATACGCAGTATTTT.